What follows is one TCR beta chain and its context. The entry originates in a study of OX40 agonist ivuxolimab in advanced cancers. The table came from immunoSEQ multiplex PCR; TCRdb's copy has only in-frame clones and leaves some out. The sample holds about 62,000 clones, roughly 84% seen once. Trimming shortened V by 8 bases and J by 3 bases, and 11 bases separated the two germline ends. The CDR3 is 14 amino acids. CDR1 and CDR2 from the germline V gene are SNHLY and FYNNEI. Sequences were derived from CD4+ or CD8+ T cells sorted from blood, sampled in a trial of the OX40 agonist ivuxolimab. This clonotype was sampled from an adult with an advanced solid tumor such as melanoma, head and neck, liver or kidney cancer. The chain combines TRBV2 with TRBJ1-6; a possible D gene is TRBD1 (5 bases). This CDR3 is CASGRGIYNSPLHF. CDR3 coding DNA: TGTGCCAGCGGCCGGGGCATCTATAATTCACCCCTCCACTTT. Supplemented by reference TRBV2 and TRBJ1-6, the full variable domain reads EPEVTQTPSHQVTQMGQEVILRCVPISNHLYFYWYRQILGQKVEFLVSFYNNEISEKSEIFDDQFSVERPDGSNFTLKIRSTKLEDSAMYFCASGRGIYNSPLHFGNGTRLTVT.